Listed here are 23 T cell receptor beta chains from one sample, sequenced in a study of CD8 T cells in ankylosing spondylitis. TCRdb recomputed calls from the 5' RACE reads with MiXCR, one row per CDR3 protein. The sample yields nearly 350,000 distinct CDR3 sequences, roughly 14% seen once. Sequenced input: blood, either unsorted or a sorted T cell fraction (not recorded which). The receptors derive from a male donor with ankylosing spondylitis or in good health (not recorded which).

There are many counts of this clonotype. This chain links TRBV5-1 with TRBJ2-5; 12 nucleotides line up with TRBD2. The germline CDR1 and CDR2 sequences are SGHRS and YFSETQ. The length of the CDR3 is 16 residues. V was pared by 1 base and J by 2 bases, with 3 bases of the junction left unmatched. The CDR3 coding sequence is TGCGCCAGCAGCTTGAGAGGGACTAGCGGGCAAGAGACCCAGTACTTC. Its translation: CASSLRGTSGQETQYF. The full variable domain, rest sourced from reference TRBV5-1 and TRBJ2-5, is KAGVTQTPRYLIKTRGQQVTLSCSPISGHRSVSWYQQTPGQGLQFLFEYFSETQRNKGNFPGRFSGRQFSNSRSEMNVSTLELGDSALYLCASSLRGTSGQETQYFGPGTRLLVL.

This clonotype was observed a handful of times. The chain joins TRBV30 to TRBJ2-1; possible D gene TRBD2, 7 bases. Germline lookup yields CDR1 GTSNPN and CDR2 SVGIG (reference sequence). V lost 2 bases, J lost 9 bases, and 20 bases lay in between. This CDR3 is built from 15 residues. The CDR3 here is CAWSRGGTRGGEQFF. The CDR3 DNA is TGTGCCTGGAGTAGGGGCGGAACAAGGGGGGGTGAGCAGTTCTTC.

This clonotype was observed many times. The junction differs from germline at one of its ends, possibly a read error. The CDR3 sequence: CASSLEDQGF. In nucleotides, the CDR3 is TGTGCCAGCAGCTTGGAGGATCAGGGATTC. The chain uses TRBV7-2 and TRBJ2-1; D is perhaps TRBD1 or TRBD2 (5 bases each). Germline-derived CDR1 and CDR2 are SGHTA and FQGNSA. This CDR3 is built from 10 residues.

The chain couples TRBV12-3 or TRBV12-4 to TRBJ1-5; 8 nucleotides match TRBD1. The V segment lost 6 bases and the J segment 0 bases; nucleotides outside the gene matches: 4. The CDR3 runs 15 residues. CDR3 protein: CASSPDRDSNQPQHF. The CDR3 coding sequence is TGTGCCAGCAGCCCGGACAGGGATAGCAATCAGCCCCAGCATTTT.

The chain links TRBV6-6 to TRBJ2-3, with D unresolved. The V gene's germline CDR1 is MNHNY and CDR2 SVGAGI (reference sequence). Trimming took off 2 bases at V and 6 bases at J, with 6 bases between the two ends. The CDR3 has 12 amino acids. The chain's CDR3 is CASSYEADTQYF. CDR3 DNA: TGTGCCAGCAGTTACGAGGCGGATACGCAGTATTTT.

This clonotype was observed a few times. This chain connects TRBV10-3 to TRBJ1-1, with no clear D. Looked up from germline, CDR1 is ENHRY and CDR2 is SYGVKD. This CDR3 is 11 amino acids long. V lost 7 bases, J lost 3 bases, and 6 bases lay in between. This CDR3 reads CAIKSDTEAFF. In DNA, the CDR3 is TGTGCCATCAAGTCGGACACTGAAGCTTTCTTT.

This clonotype was detected a few times. This chain links TRBV5-6 with TRBJ1-1, with 11 bases fitting TRBD1. The junction had 8 bases not matched to a gene; V was cut back by 5 bases and J by 5 bases. The CDR3 is 15 amino acids. Germline CDR1 SGHDT, CDR2 YYEEEE. The CDR3: CASRYGQGARTEAFF. As DNA, the CDR3 is TGTGCCAGCAGATATGGACAGGGGGCGCGAACTGAAGCTTTCTTT.

The chain carries TRBV24-1 and TRBJ2-3; 7 bases map to TRBD1. The CDR3 loop spans 15 amino acids. Per germline, CDR1 KGHDR and CDR2 SFDVKD. V was pared by 3 bases and J by 4 bases, with 6 bases of the junction left unmatched. The chain's CDR3 is CATSDPGDSPDTQYF. The DNA of the CDR3 is TGTGCCACCAGTGATCCCGGGGACAGTCCAGATACGCAGTATTTT.

There are a few counts of this clonotype. This chain joins TRBV19 and TRBJ2-3; D gene unclear. Germline values: CDR1 LNHDA, CDR2 SQIVND (reference sequence). The CDR3 is 16 amino acids. Deletions cut 3 bases from V and 6 bases from J, with 19 bases between. The CDR3 DNA reads TGTGCCAGTAGTATGTCACCGGAGATCGTTGGTGATACGCAGTATTTT. This encodes CASSMSPEIVGDTQYF.

V is TRBV30 and J is TRBJ1-1, with D tentatively TRBD1 (5 bases). The V end was cut by 4 bases, the J end by 0 bases, with 9 bases between. The V gene's germline CDR1 is GTSNPN and CDR2 SVGIG (reference sequence). The CDR3 runs 13 residues. The CDR3 loop is CAWKGLLNTEAFF. The CDR3 region has the DNA TGTGCCTGGAAGGGACTCCTGAACACTGAAGCTTTCTTT.

CDR3 sequence reads: CASTPGGSEAFF. In DNA form, the CDR3 reads TGTGCCAGCACTCCGGGGGGCAGTGAAGCTTTCTTT. The V gene is TRBV6-2 or TRBV6-3, the J gene TRBJ1-1, with TRBD1 as a possible D gene (6 bases). Trimming removed 7 bases from V and 7 bases from J, with 13 bases in between. CDR3 size: 12 residues. Germline CDR1 and CDR2: MNHEY and SVGEGT.

This clonotype came up many times. The rearrangement joins TRBV7-2 to TRBJ2-3, with 7 bases aligning to TRBD2. Germline assignment: CDR1 SGHTA and CDR2 FQGNSA. This CDR3 comprises 15 residues. Germline trimming cut 5 bases from V and 1 base from J; bases unmatched to any gene: 6. The CDR3 DNA follows: TGTGCCAGCAGCGCCGCTAGCGGTCGCACAGATACGCAGTATTTT. Amino acids: CASSAASGRTDTQYF.

This clonotype came up many times. The J gene is TRBJ2-3, the V gene TRBV5-1; possible D gene TRBD2, 6 bases. Trimming left V 2 bases short and J 0 bases short, with 10 bases between. This CDR3 has 15 amino acids. Per germline, CDR1 SGHRS and CDR2 YFSETQ. The CDR3 reads CASSFTGDSTDTQYF. Here the CDR3 DNA reads TGCGCCAGCAGCTTCACGGGAGATAGCACAGATACGCAGTATTTT. Full variable domain (remainder filled in from reference TRBV5-1 and TRBJ2-3): KAGVTQTPRYLIKTRGQQVTLSCSPISGHRSVSWYQQTPGQGLQFLFEYFSETQRNKGNFPGRFSGRQFSNSRSEMNVSTLELGDSALYLCASSFTGDSTDTQYFGPGTRLTVL.

The genes are TRBV20-1 and TRBJ1-1; D might be TRBD1 (5 bases). V lost 3 bases, J lost 1 base, and 15 bases lay in between. Germline assignment: CDR1 DFQATT and CDR2 SNEGSKA (reference sequence). CDR3 length: 15 amino acids. CDR3 sequence reads: CSARGPRRANTEAFF. Here the CDR3 DNA reads TGCAGTGCTAGGGGGCCAAGAAGGGCGAACACTGAAGCTTTCTTT.

The chain combines TRBV12-3 or TRBV12-4 with TRBJ1-2; TRBD1 agrees at 8 bases. With 6 bases clipped from V and 3 bases from J, the junction kept 15 bases outside the gene matches. The CDR3 has 17 amino acids. The CDR3 sequence is CASSRDRGLQLYYGYTF. CDR3 DNA sequence: TGTGCCAGCAGCCGCGACAGGGGCCTCCAACTTTACTATGGCTACACCTTC.

This chain uses TRBV6-1 with TRBJ2-1, with TRBD2 identical over 10 bases. CDR1 and CDR2 from the germline V gene are MNHNS and SASEGT. The V segment lost 6 bases and the J segment 6 bases; nucleotides outside the gene matches: 5. CDR3 length: 14 residues. Here the CDR3 reads CASSRTSGINEQFF. The CDR3 region has the DNA TGTGCCAGCAGCCGGACTAGCGGTATCAATGAGCAGTTCTTC.

The chain carries TRBV7-2 and TRBJ1-5; D gene unclear. The CDR3 contains 13 residues. V shed 5 bases and J shed 6 bases, with 11 bases lying between them. The germline V gene has CDR1 SGHTA and CDR2 FQGNSA. The CDR3 sequence is CASSLSFSQPQHF. The CDR3 DNA sequence: TGTGCCAGCAGCCTAAGTTTTTCTCAGCCCCAGCATTTT.

In this sample, this clonotype turned up a few times. Here the CDR3 reads CASSFDPGGSGNTIYF. The CDR3 DNA sequence: TGTGCCAGCAGTTTCGATCCCGGGGGAAGTGGAAACACCATATATTTT. The chain carries TRBV12-3 or TRBV12-4 and TRBJ1-3; D perhaps matches TRBD1 (5 bases). The V gene lost 3 bases and the J gene lost 3 bases, with 15 bases spanning the gap. This CDR3 is 16 amino acids long.

Here the CDR3 reads CSAKDRGWTDTQYF. CDR3 coding DNA: TGCAGTGCCAAGGACAGGGGATGGACAGATACGCAGTATTTT. The gene calls are TRBV20-1 and TRBJ2-3, with 9 bases that match TRBD1. Germline trimming cut 6 bases from V and 3 bases from J; bases unmatched to any gene: 7. CDR3 size: 14 residues. Germline V CDR1 and CDR2: DFQATT, SNEGSKA (reference sequence).

The J gene is TRBJ1-2, the V gene TRBV19, with D unresolved. The CDR3 extends over 15 amino acids. In germline, CDR1 is LNHDA, CDR2 SQIVND (reference sequence). Trimming removed 7 bases at V and 0 bases at J, with 15 bases between. The CDR3 spells CASKKWEGANYGYTF. CDR3 DNA sequence: TGTGCCAGTAAAAAATGGGAGGGAGCTAACTATGGCTACACCTTC.

J is TRBJ2-1 and V is TRBV5-6; D not resolved. The CDR3 covers 13 residues. The V gene lost 0 bases and the J gene lost 8 bases, with 9 bases spanning the gap. Per germline, CDR1 SGHDT and CDR2 YYEEEE. CDR3 protein: CASSLELRDEQFF. CDR3 coding DNA: TGTGCCAGCAGCTTGGAGTTACGGGATGAGCAGTTCTTC.

V gene TRBV6-5 combines with J gene TRBJ2-7, with 14 bases matching TRBD2. With 1 base clipped from V and 4 bases from J, the junction kept 3 bases outside the gene matches. This CDR3 contains 16 residues. Germline CDR1 reads MNHEY; CDR2 reads SVGAGI. CDR3 DNA sequence: TGTGCCAGCAGTTACTTCAGACTAGCGGGAGGGTACGAGCAGTACTTC. Its protein is CASSYFRLAGGYEQYF.

This clonotype was counted a few times. The CDR3 DNA reads TGCGCCAGCAGTGAGGACGGGAATCAGCCCCAGCATTTT. Protein product: CASSEDGNQPQHF. The V gene is TRBV10-2, the J gene TRBJ1-5, with D unclear. This CDR3 is 13 amino acids long. In germline, CDR1 is WSHSY, CDR2 SAAADI. Trimming took off 2 bases at V and 4 bases at J, with 6 bases between the two ends.